One sample yielded the 9 T cell receptor beta chains listed below, sequenced in a study of blood T cell repertoires in COVID-19. TCRdb's table, derived via immunoSEQ multiplex PCR, lists solely in-frame clones and lacks some. The sample holds approximately 76,000 clones, roughly 86% seen once. Sample: peripheral blood. The source is a woman aged 55-70 years with acute or convalescent COVID-19.

Here the CDR3 DNA reads TGTGCCAGCAGCGAAAGGACCGGGACTCCCGCCTACGAGCAGTACTTC. Protein: CASSERTGTPAYEQYF. The V and J genes are TRBV6-1 and TRBJ2-7, with D possibly being TRBD2 (6 bases). The V gene lost 6 bases and the J gene lost 2 bases, with 20 bases spanning the gap. This CDR3 is built from 16 residues. The V gene's germline CDR1 is MNHNS and CDR2 SASEGT.

V usage is TRBV2 and J usage is TRBJ2-2; the match to TRBD2 covers 12 bases. Germline V gene lookup returns CDR1 SNHLY and CDR2 FYNNEI. J lost 3 bases, V lost 8 bases, and 4 bases had no gene match. The CDR3 spans 15 residues. CDR3: CASRRLAGDTGELFF. CDR3 DNA: TGTGCCAGCCGGAGACTAGCGGGGGACACCGGGGAGCTGTTTTTT.

The chain recombines TRBV4-1 with TRBJ2-1, with 10 bases matching TRBD2. V shed 1 base, J shed 9 bases, and the junction held 6 bases outside the gene matches. This CDR3 region has 15 residues. Germline V gene lookup returns CDR1 MGHRA and CDR2 YSYEKL. CDR3 loop: CASSQGSGGASEQFF. CDR3 nucleotide sequence: TGCGCCAGCAGCCAAGGCAGCGGGGGGGCGAGTGAGCAGTTCTTC.

The chain recombines TRBV19 with TRBJ2-5; D is possibly TRBD1 (6 bases). Trimming pared 3 bases from V and 4 bases from J, leaving 12 bases between. Germline V gene sequence: CDR1 LNHDA, CDR2 SQIVND (reference sequence). This CDR3 is built from 14 residues. This CDR3 is CASSIAGAGETQYF. The CDR3 nucleotides read TGTGCCAGTAGTATTGCAGGGGCGGGAGAGACCCAGTACTTC.

This chain connects TRBV21-1 to TRBJ2-1; the table's D gene call, TRBD2, was not cross checked with the DNA. TRBV21-1 represents a pseudogene. The CDR3 runs to 15 residues. The CDR3 loop is CASSAKVGLDNEQFF. The CDR3 region has the DNA TGTGCCAGCAGCGCAAAGGTAGGACTTGACAATGAGCAGTTCTTC.

The chain joins TRBV9 to TRBJ2-2; 7 bases align to TRBD2. Germline loops: CDR1 SGDLS, CDR2 YYNGEE. The CDR3 is 14 residues long. The junction had 3 bases not matched to a gene; V was cut back by 7 bases and J by 0 bases. The CDR3 reads CASRGDPNTGELFF. CDR3 coding DNA: TGTGCCAGCCGGGGGGACCCGAACACCGGGGAGCTGTTTTTT.

The chain couples TRBV18 to TRBJ1-5; perhaps TRBD1 as D (5 bases). The CDR3 has 17 amino acids. The ends were cut back, 2 bases at V and 0 bases at J, with 14 bases in the middle. Germline CDR1 KGHSH, CDR2 LQKENI. This CDR3 is CASSPERTFYSNQPQHF. The CDR3 DNA is TGTGCCAGCTCACCAGAACGGACATTCTATAGCAATCAGCCCCAGCATTTT.

The chain joins TRBV5-1 to TRBJ1-2; 7 bases agree with TRBD1. The CDR3 extends over 13 amino acids. Germline CDR1 is SGHRS and CDR2 is YFSETQ. V trimming: 4 bases; J trimming: 8 bases; junction bases outside the gene matches: 8. Written as DNA, the CDR3 is TGCGCCAGCAGCCAAACAGGGGATCACGGCTACACCTTC. Its protein is CASSQTGDHGYTF.

The chain carries TRBV29-1 and TRBJ1-1; D unresolved. This CDR3 region has 14 residues. CDR1 and CDR2 (germline): SQVTM, ANQGSEA. V lost 3 bases to trimming and J lost 2 bases, with 13 bases between them. CDR3 bases: TGCAGCGTTGATCAGGAACCCTTAAACACTGAAGCTTTCTTT. Its translation: CSVDQEPLNTEAFF.